Listed here are 24 T cell receptor beta chains from one sample, sequenced in a study of blood T cell repertoires in COVID-19. Assay used: immunoSEQ multiplex PCR; TCRdb lists only in-frame clones, some missing. The top ten hold about 1.2% of the sample, which has approximately 140,000 clones, more than 75% seen once. Sequences were obtained from PBMCs or T cells enriched from blood (not recorded which). The source is a woman aged 25 to 39 with acute COVID-19.

The table lists this clone with a count of one. The V and J genes are TRBV6-1 and TRBJ1-5; D uncertain. The V gene lost 1 base and the J gene lost 5 bases, with 12 bases spanning the gap. Germline CDR1 and CDR2: MNHNS and SASEGT. The CDR3 has 15 residues. This CDR3 reads CASSEGPGSDQPQHF. The CDR3 nucleotides read TGTGCCAGCAGTGAAGGGCCGGGGTCGGATCAGCCCCAGCATTTT.

The chain links TRBV7-2 to TRBJ2-3; 13 nucleotides line up with TRBD2. The CDR3 length is 16 residues. The ends lost 4 bases at V and 5 bases at J; junction bases unmatched: 6. Looked up from germline, CDR1 is SGHTA and CDR2 is FQGNSA. The CDR3 sequence is CASSWTSGSIVDTQYF. The DNA of the CDR3 is TGTGCCAGCAGCTGGACTAGCGGGAGCATTGTAGATACGCAGTATTTT.

The genes are TRBV28 and TRBJ2-7; 7 bases fit TRBD1. Germline trimming cut 7 bases from V and 4 bases from J; bases unmatched to any gene: 10. This CDR3 comprises 14 residues. CDR1 is MDHEN, CDR2 SYDVKM, per germline. The CDR3 here is CASNLDGDSYEQYF. The CDR3 DNA reads TGTGCCAGCAATCTCGATGGGGACAGTTACGAGCAGTACTTC. The full variable domain, with the rest looked up from reference TRBV28 and TRBJ2-7, is DVKVTQSSRYLVKRTGEKVFLECVQDMDHENMFWYRQDPGLGLRLIYFSYDVKMKEKGDIPEGYSVSREKKERFSLILESASTNQTSMYLCASNLDGDSYEQYFGPGTRLTVT.

This clone came up once. The J gene is TRBJ2-1, the V gene TRBV14; 7 nucleotides line up with TRBD1. Trimming cost V 3 bases and J 9 bases; bases outside gene matches: 5. Germline V gene sequence: CDR1 SGHDN, CDR2 FVKESK. This CDR3 is 13 amino acids long. The CDR3 spells CASSQIDRAEQFF. DNA of the CDR3: TGTGCCAGCAGCCAGATAGACAGGGCTGAGCAGTTCTTC.

The CDR3 loop is CASSLAGTSFAEKLFF. CDR3 coding DNA: TGTGCCAGCAGCTTGGCAGGGACTTCATTTGCTGAAAAACTGTTTTTT. The V gene is TRBV7-2, the J gene TRBJ1-4, with D possibly matching TRBD1 (5 bases). V lost 3 bases and J 7 bases, leaving 18 bases between the germline ends. The CDR3 loop spans 16 amino acids. Germline CDR1 reads SGHTA; CDR2 reads FQGNSA.

This chain links TRBV27 with TRBJ1-1; D not certain. The germline gives CDR1 MNHEY, CDR2 SMNVEV (reference sequence). CDR3 size: 13 residues. Trimming took off 3 bases at V and 2 bases at J, with 7 bases between the two ends. The CDR3 reads CASSFLTNTEAFF. DNA of the CDR3: TGTGCCAGCAGTTTTTTGACTAACACTGAAGCTTTCTTT.

The gene calls are TRBV7-2 and TRBJ1-2, with TRBD1 as a possible D gene (6 bases). Germline V gives CDR1 SGHTA, CDR2 FQGNSA. Trimming stripped 1 base from V and 1 base from J, with 10 bases between. This CDR3 has 15 residues. This CDR3 reads CASSLDRGGNYGYTF. DNA for the CDR3: TGTGCCAGCAGCTTAGACAGAGGGGGTAACTATGGCTACACCTTC. The full variable domain, with the rest looked up from reference TRBV7-2 and TRBJ1-2, is GAGVSQSPSNKVTEKGKDVELRCDPISGHTALYWYRQSLGQGLEFLIYFQGNSAPDKSGLPSDRFSAERTGGSVSTLTIQRTQQEDSAVYLCASSLDRGGNYGYTFGSGTRLTVV.

The gene calls are TRBV5-1 and TRBJ2-5; 7 bases align to TRBD2. V dropped 3 bases and J dropped 2; count of bases not matched to a gene: 4. Germline assignment: CDR1 SGHRS and CDR2 YFSETQ. The CDR3 consists of 14 residues. This CDR3 reads CASSSPGGQETQYF. For the CDR3, the DNA is TGCGCCAGCAGCTCCCCCGGGGGGCAAGAGACCCAGTACTTC.

The genes are TRBV7-8 and TRBJ1-3; D unresolved. The CDR3 runs 13 residues. Germline CDR1 and CDR2: SGHVS and FQNEAQ. V lost 1 base, J lost 10 bases, and 11 bases lay in between. The CDR3 DNA sequence: TGTGCCAGCAGCTTAGAACTAGGTAGTACCATATATTTT. It codes for CASSLELGSTIYF.

The rearrangement joins TRBV12-3 or TRBV12-4 to TRBJ2-1; TRBD1 might be the D (5 bases). The CDR3 loop spans 13 amino acids. Trimming removed 8 bases from V and 3 bases from J, with 11 bases in between. CDR3 amino acids: CASGARGYNEQFF. Written as DNA, the CDR3 is TGTGCCAGCGGAGCTAGGGGCTACAATGAGCAGTTCTTC.

This CDR3 reads CASSLGGTGIGYTF. CDR3 DNA: TGTGCCAGCAGTTTAGGTGGGACAGGGATTGGCTACACCTTC. The V call is TRBV27, the J call TRBJ1-2, with TRBD1 identical over 9 bases. The germline CDR1 and CDR2 sequences are MNHEY and SMNVEV (reference sequence). This CDR3 comprises 14 residues. Trimming at V came to 2 bases and at J to 7 bases, leaving 5 bases not matched to a gene.

The chain employs TRBV27 and TRBJ1-1, with D possibly matching TRBD1 (6 bases). The V end was cut by 3 bases, the J end by 3 bases, with 8 bases between. The CDR3 has 13 residues. In germline, CDR1 is MNHEY, CDR2 SMNVEV (reference sequence). This CDR3 is CASSLWTDTEAFF. The CDR3 nucleotides read TGTGCCAGCAGTTTGTGGACAGACACTGAAGCTTTCTTT.

The chain links TRBV7-9 to TRBJ2-7; 11 nucleotides match TRBD2. Per germline, CDR1 SEHNR and CDR2 FQNEAQ (reference sequence). Trimming removed 2 bases from V and 4 bases from J; junction bases left unmatched: 4. The CDR3 contains 15 residues. CDR3 bases: TGTGCCAGCAGCTTATATGGGACTAGCGGTTACGAGCAGTACTTC. It translates to CASSLYGTSGYEQYF.

The chain couples TRBV11-2 to TRBJ2-3; 7 bases map to TRBD2. The CDR3 runs 14 residues. Germline-derived CDR1 and CDR2 are SGHAT and FQNNGV. Trimming at V came to 5 bases and at J to 5 bases, leaving 7 bases not matched to a gene. The CDR3 DNA follows: TGTGCCAGCAGCGCTAGCGGCACCGGAGATACGCAGTATTTT. This translates into CASSASGTGDTQYF.

This clone was detected a few times. This chain uses TRBV7-3 with TRBJ1-6, with D unresolved. The CDR3 covers 15 residues. CDR1 and CDR2 (germline): SGHTA, FQGTGA. The ends were cut back, 5 bases at V and 6 bases at J, with 14 bases in the middle. CDR3 sequence reads: CASSQRSSFNSPLHF. CDR3 nucleotide sequence: TGTGCCAGCAGCCAAAGGAGCAGTTTTAATTCACCCCTCCACTTT. The full variable domain, completed using reference TRBV7-3 and TRBJ1-6, is GAGVSQTPSNKVTEKGKYVELRCDPISGHTALYWYRQSLGQGPEFLIYFQGTGAADDSGLPNDRFFAVRPEGSVSTLKIQRTERGDSAVYLCASSQRSSFNSPLHFGNGTRLTVT.

This chain connects TRBV30 to TRBJ2-7, with D unresolved. Germline V lookup: CDR1 GTSNPN, CDR2 SVGIG (reference sequence). The V gene lost 0 bases and the J gene lost 2 bases, with 8 bases spanning the gap. The CDR3 totals 13 residues. CDR3 loop: CAWSVGPPYEQYF. The CDR3 DNA is TGTGCCTGGAGTGTGGGCCCCCCCTACGAGCAGTACTTC.

The rearrangement uses TRBV7-3 and TRBJ2-5; 8 positions match TRBD2. The CDR3 has 17 residues. Germline V lookup: CDR1 SGHTA, CDR2 FQGTGA. After removal of 5 bases from V and 5 bases from J, the junction contained 16 bases not matched to a gene. CDR3 nucleotides: TGTGCCAGCAGCCTCCACGGGACTAGTGCTACGGGGGAGACCCAGTACTTC. It yields the protein CASSLHGTSATGETQYF.

The chain employs TRBV19 and TRBJ2-7, with 10 positions matching TRBD2. This CDR3 has 14 residues. V trimming: 6 bases; J trimming: 4 bases; junction bases outside the gene matches: 6. Looked up from germline, CDR1 is LNHDA and CDR2 is SQIVND (reference sequence). The CDR3 sequence is CASSSAGGPYEQYF. The DNA for the CDR3 is TGTGCCAGTAGCTCAGCGGGAGGGCCGTACGAGCAGTACTTC.

Only one count was recorded for this clone. The chain has TRBV4-1 and TRBJ1-5, with a possible D match to TRBD1 (6 bases). The CDR3 totals 15 residues. Between the trimmed V and J ends, which lost 1 base and 3 bases, there was a span of 10 bases. Germline CDR1 is MGHRA and CDR2 is YSYEKL. The CDR3 DNA sequence: TGCGCCAGCAGCCAAGGAACAGGGTTCAATCAGCCCCAGCATTTT. As protein: CASSQGTGFNQPQHF.

The rearrangement joins TRBV18 to TRBJ2-5; D is undetermined. Per the germline V gene, CDR1 is KGHSH and CDR2 is LQKENI. The CDR3 is 15 amino acids. The V end lost 3 bases, the J end lost 5 bases, and 16 bases lay between the germline ends. The CDR3 coding sequence is TGTGCCAGCTCACCCCACCCGATTAGCCCGGAGACCCAGTACTTC. Translated: CASSPHPISPETQYF.

This chain links TRBV5-4 with TRBJ1-3; TRBD1 agrees at 9 bases. CDR3 size: 17 residues. CDR1 and CDR2 (germline): SGHNT, YYREEE (reference sequence). Trimming cost V 1 base and J 4 bases; bases outside gene matches: 9. The CDR3 nucleotides read TGTGCCAGCAGCTTGATTACAGGGGGCTTAGGAGGAAACACCATATATTTT. The encoded protein is CASSLITGGLGGNTIYF.

The chain uses TRBV29-1 and TRBJ2-7, with 9 bases aligning to TRBD2. Germline CDR1 SQVTM, CDR2 ANQGSEA. V lost 7 bases, J lost 0 bases, and 7 bases stayed unmatched. The CDR3 covers 14 residues. CDR3 in DNA: TGCAGCGCCTTAGCGGGAGTAAGCTCCTACGAGCAGTACTTC. It translates to CSALAGVSSYEQYF.

V and J are TRBV2 and TRBJ1-6; no firm D call. The germline V and J ends were trimmed by 7 bases and 7 bases, with 11 bases remaining between them. CDR1 SNHLY and CDR2 FYNNEI come from the germline V gene. The CDR3 totals 13 residues. The CDR3 here is CASTRDVNSPLHF. Written as DNA, the CDR3 is TGTGCCAGCACCCGGGATGTAAATTCACCCCTCCACTTT.

The rearrangement joins TRBV21-1 to TRBJ2-7; whether TRBD1, the table's D call, matches the DNA was not checked. TRBV21-1 is designated a pseudogene. CDR3 length: 16 amino acids. In DNA, the CDR3 is TGTGCCAGCAGCAACCGGGAGGACAGGGGGTCATACGAGCAGTACTTC. This encodes CASSNREDRGSYEQYF.